A single sample is the source of the 30 T cell receptor beta chains below, sequenced in a study of CD8 T cells in ankylosing spondylitis. TCRdb ran MiXCR on the 5' RACE reads and lists one entry per CDR3 protein. The repertoire holds under 450,000 distinct CDR3 sequences, with approximately 17% as singletons. These receptors have no identified antigens. Study observations and caveats: For ankylosing spondylitis blood, a TCR beta motif of several highly homologous variants appeared characteristic.

The sequenced sample was blood, either unsorted or a sorted T cell fraction (not recorded which). These receptor sequences come from a male donor with ankylosing spondylitis.

The CDR3 region has the DNA TGTGCCATCAGTGTCTTAACTAGCGGGAACTACGAGCAGTACTTC. Residues: CAISVLTSGNYEQYF. V is TRBV10-3 and J is TRBJ2-7; 10 bases fit TRBD2. The CDR3 runs 15 residues. V shed 4 bases and J 3 bases; nucleotides not matched to a gene: 6. In germline, CDR1 is ENHRY, CDR2 SYGVKD.

A few counts support this clonotype. V gene TRBV29-1 combines with J gene TRBJ1-1, with 9 bases identical to TRBD1. Losses at the gene ends were 7 bases for V and 5 bases for J; bases not matched to a gene: 11. Germline CDR1 is SQVTM and CDR2 is ANQGSEA. The CDR3 contains 14 residues. CDR3 DNA: TGCAGCGCAAATGGGGGACAGGGATATACTGAAGCTTTCTTT. This translates into CSANGGQGYTEAFF.

This clonotype came up a few times. CDR3 region: CASSSGQAYTDTQYF. Here the CDR3 DNA reads TGTGCCAGCAGTTCCGGACAGGCCTACACAGATACGCAGTATTTT. This chain links TRBV6-2 or TRBV6-3 with TRBJ2-3; the match to TRBD1 covers 7 bases. V trimming: 4 bases; J trimming: 2 bases; junction bases outside the gene matches: 6. The germline V gene encodes CDR1 MNHEY and CDR2 SVGEGT. The CDR3 runs 15 residues.

This clonotype was seen more than once but under ten times. J is TRBJ2-7 and V is TRBV13; tentatively, D is TRBD2 (5 bases). This CDR3 spans 13 amino acids. Germline-derived CDR1 and CDR2 are PRHDT and FYEKMQ (reference sequence). The V gene lost 5 bases and the J gene lost 0 bases, with 8 bases spanning the gap. CDR3 coding DNA: TGTGCCAGCAGCCGCCGGGACTCCTACGAGCAGTACTTC. As protein: CASSRRDSYEQYF.

In this sample, this clonotype turned up a few times. The genes are TRBV20-1 and TRBJ1-1; D is uncertain. CDR1 is DFQATT and CDR2 is SNEGSKA in the germline V gene (reference sequence). With 6 bases removed from V and 1 base from J, the gap between germline ends came to 12 bases. The CDR3 has 13 amino acids. CDR3 DNA sequence: TGCAGTGCCCCAGGTTGGGAGAACACTGAAGCTTTCTTT. It codes for CSAPGWENTEAFF.

This clonotype was picked up a small number of times. J is TRBJ2-1 and V is TRBV20-1, with 13 bases identical to TRBD2. V was pared by 0 bases and J by 8 bases, with 10 bases of the junction left unmatched. The CDR3 contains 17 residues. Looked up from germline, CDR1 is DFQATT and CDR2 is SNEGSKA (reference sequence). The CDR3 coding sequence is TGCAGTGCTAGAGACGGACGGACTAGCGGGAGAATCCATGAGCAGTTCTTC. Its protein product is CSARDGRTSGRIHEQFF.

The chain has TRBV12-3 or TRBV12-4 and TRBJ2-7, with 12 positions matching TRBD2. The ends lost 5 bases at V and 7 bases at J; junction bases unmatched: 9. CDR3 length equals 15 residues. The CDR3 spells CASSVTSGGTPEQYF. The CDR3 nucleotides read TGTGCCAGCAGTGTTACTAGCGGGGGGACCCCTGAGCAGTACTTC.

The chain is built from TRBV29-1 and TRBJ1-4; 7 bases are shared with TRBD1. Germline V gene lookup returns CDR1 SQVTM and CDR2 ANQGSEA. Trimming cost V 7 bases and J 5 bases; bases outside gene matches: 4. This CDR3 region has 12 residues. In DNA form, the CDR3 reads TGCAGCGCCCGGGACAGAAATGAAAAACTGTTTTTT. Its translation: CSARDRNEKLFF. The variable domain in full, completed from reference TRBV29-1 and TRBJ1-4, reads SAVISQKPSRDICQRGTSLTIQCQVDSQVTMMFWYRQQPGQSLTLIATANQGSEATYESGFVIDKFPISRPNLTFSTLTVSNMSPEDSSIYLCSARDRNEKLFFGSGTQLSVL.

A word on this clonotype: This CDR3 is missing its conserved last phenylalanine or tryptophan, likely due to a read error. Because the CDR3's place on the DNA is in doubt, the DNA is left out and the CDR3 is given as listed by TCRdb. The chain has TRBV2 and TRBJ2-7; the table's D gene call, TRBD1, was not cross checked with the DNA. Per germline, CDR1 SNHLY and CDR2 FYNNEI. 13 amino acids form the CDR3, both terminal residues included. The CDR3 sequence is CASSKTGDFPGDL.

CDR3 DNA sequence: TGTGCCAGCAGTGTCGGTGGACTAGCGGGGGAGCAGTACTTC. Translating gives CASSVGGLAGEQYF. V usage is TRBV28 and J usage is TRBJ2-7; TRBD2 matches at 12 bases. V was pared by 5 bases and J by 7 bases, with 6 bases of the junction left unmatched. This CDR3 comprises 14 residues. Germline-derived CDR1 and CDR2 are MDHEN and SYDVKM. The full variable domain, completed using reference TRBV28 and TRBJ2-7, is DVKVTQSSRYLVKRTGEKVFLECVQDMDHENMFWYRQDPGLGLRLIYFSYDVKMKEKGDIPEGYSVSREKKERFSLILESASTNQTSMYLCASSVGGLAGEQYFGPGTRLTVT.

This clonotype was seen a few times. This chain connects TRBV14 to TRBJ2-3; D is possibly TRBD1 or TRBD2 (5 bases each). The CDR3 runs 14 residues. Germline V gives CDR1 SGHDN, CDR2 FVKESK. Between the trimmed V and J ends, which lost 1 base and 8 bases, there was a span of 13 bases. The CDR3 sequence is CASSQAGTVVTQYF. The CDR3 DNA follows: TGTGCCAGCAGCCAAGCCGGGACCGTCGTTACGCAGTATTTT. Full variable domain (missing parts from reference TRBV14 and TRBJ2-3): EAGVTQFPSHSVIEKGQTVTLRCDPISGHDNLYWYRRVMGKEIKFLLHFVKESKQDESGMPNNRFLAERTGGTYSTLKVQPAELEDSGVYFCASSQAGTVVTQYFGPGTRLTVL.

The chain is built from TRBV18 and TRBJ2-7; TRBD2 aligns across 10 bases. There are 16 residues in the CDR3. Germline lookup yields CDR1 KGHSH and CDR2 LQKENI. The junction had 8 bases not matched to a gene; V was cut back by 0 bases and J by 6 bases. The CDR3 loop reads CASSPPGVAGGGEQYF. The CDR3 DNA reads as TGTGCCAGCTCACCACCCGGGGTAGCGGGAGGTGGCGAGCAGTACTTC.

The chain employs TRBV7-2 and TRBJ2-3; 11 bases are a match to TRBD2. The ends lost 4 bases at V and 2 bases at J; junction bases unmatched: 2. Germline CDR1 reads SGHTA; CDR2 reads FQGNSA. CDR3 length: 15 residues. CDR3 residues: CASSSLAGVTDTQYF. The CDR3 DNA sequence: TGTGCCAGCAGCTCACTAGCGGGAGTCACAGATACGCAGTATTTT. The full variable domain, rest sourced from reference TRBV7-2 and TRBJ2-3, is GAGVSQSPSNKVTEKGKDVELRCDPISGHTALYWYRQSLGQGLEFLIYFQGNSAPDKSGLPSDRFSAERTGGSVSTLTIQRTQQEDSAVYLCASSSLAGVTDTQYFGPGTRLTVL.

A few counts support this clonotype. CDR3 residues: CASKKSAGTGINGYTF. For the CDR3, the DNA is TGTGCCAGCAAGAAATCAGCCGGGACAGGGATTAATGGCTACACCTTC. The genes are TRBV6-1 and TRBJ1-2, with 9 bases fitting TRBD1. This CDR3 has 16 amino acids. In germline, CDR1 is MNHNS, CDR2 SASEGT. Trimming removed 7 bases from V and 6 bases from J; junction bases left unmatched: 15.

The V and J genes are TRBV29-1 and TRBJ2-2, with a tentative D call TRBD1 (6 bases). Trimming removed 7 bases at V and 0 bases at J, with 9 bases between. CDR1 is SQVTM and CDR2 is ANQGSEA in the germline V gene. CDR3 length: 13 residues. Here the CDR3 reads CSARGPNTGELFF. For the CDR3, the DNA is TGCAGCGCCAGGGGCCCGAACACCGGGGAGCTGTTTTTT.

In its sample, this clonotype was seen many times. V and J are TRBV29-1 and TRBJ2-7, with 8 bases fitting TRBD1. CDR1 and CDR2 from the germline V gene are SQVTM and ANQGSEA. Trimming at V came to 6 bases and at J to 9 bases, leaving 10 bases not matched to a gene. The CDR3 covers 12 residues. For the CDR3, the DNA is TGCAGCGTCCTGACAGGGGAACAACCGCAGTACTTC. It is translated as CSVLTGEQPQYF.

This chain uses TRBV10-2 with TRBJ2-2; D remains ambiguous. Trimming removed 0 bases at V and 5 bases at J, with 7 bases between. The CDR3 has 14 residues. Germline assignment: CDR1 WSHSY and CDR2 SAAADI. CDR3 in amino acids: CASSESRRTGELFF. The CDR3 DNA sequence: TGCGCCAGCAGTGAGTCAAGACGGACCGGGGAGCTGTTTTTT.

The chain carries TRBV18 and TRBJ1-5; D might be TRBD1 (5 bases). The CDR3 has 15 residues. Germline-derived CDR1 and CDR2 are KGHSH and LQKENI. The V end was cut by 6 bases, the J end by 2 bases, with 14 bases between. The CDR3 nucleotides read TGTGCCAGCTCTCGGGACGCCGGGGGCAATCAGCCCCAGCATTTT. Translation gives CASSRDAGGNQPQHF.

This clonotype was seen only once. The V call is TRBV20-1, the J call TRBJ1-2; D is uncertain. CDR1 is DFQATT and CDR2 is SNEGSKA in the germline V gene (reference sequence). Deletions cut 1 base from V and 3 bases from J, with 12 bases between. The length of the CDR3 is 14 residues. DNA for the CDR3: TGCAGTGCTAGAGGGGTCAAAACCCACTATGGCTACACCTTC. Translating gives CSARGVKTHYGYTF.

This chain uses TRBV25-1 with TRBJ2-7; possible D gene TRBD1, 6 bases. CDR3 length equals 14 residues. Trimming stripped 7 bases from V and 6 bases from J, with 19 bases between. The germline V gene encodes CDR1 MGHDK and CDR2 SYGVNS. CDR3 region: CASMGMGSRGEQYF. In DNA form, the CDR3 reads TGTGCCAGCATGGGTATGGGGTCCAGGGGCGAGCAGTACTTC.

The genes are TRBV3-1 and TRBJ2-7; D perhaps matches TRBD1 (5 bases). The CDR3 is 14 amino acids. Germline CDR1 and CDR2: LGHDT and YNNKEL (reference sequence). Trimming took off 1 base at V and 3 bases at J, with 10 bases between the two ends. The CDR3 loop reads CASSQGVRVYEQYF. In nucleotides, the CDR3 is TGTGCCAGCAGCCAAGGGGTCAGGGTCTACGAGCAGTACTTC.

This clonotype was observed a handful of times. This chain connects TRBV7-9 to TRBJ1-2; no definite D call. The length of the CDR3 is 12 residues. CDR1 is SEHNR and CDR2 is FQNEAQ in the germline V gene (reference sequence). V was clipped by 2 bases and J by 8 bases, with 9 bases between them. This chain's CDR3 is CASSLKQSGYTF. The CDR3 DNA follows: TGTGCCAGCAGCTTAAAGCAGTCGGGCTACACCTTC.

CDR3 DNA: TGTGCCAGCAGCTTAACAGCGACCAGCAATCAGCCCCAGCATTTT. As protein: CASSLTATSNQPQHF. The chain uses TRBV7-2 and TRBJ1-5; D is unresolved. V dropped 2 bases and J dropped 1 base, with 9 bases sitting between them. This CDR3 comprises 15 residues. Germline V CDR1 and CDR2: SGHTA, FQGNSA.

This clonotype was seen many times. This chain uses TRBV2 with TRBJ1-1; 7 positions match TRBD1. The V gene end was trimmed by 7 bases and the J gene end by 0 bases; junction bases not matched to a gene: 5. The CDR3 has 14 amino acids. CDR1 is SNHLY and CDR2 is FYNNEI in the germline V gene. CDR3 loop: CASTQTGMNTEAFF. For the CDR3, the DNA is TGTGCCAGCACGCAGACAGGGATGAACACTGAAGCTTTCTTT.

The rearrangement joins TRBV12-3 or TRBV12-4 to TRBJ1-2; D gene ambiguous. With 3 bases removed from V and 2 bases from J, the gap between germline ends came to 7 bases. This CDR3 region has 13 residues. The CDR3 DNA reads TGTGCCAGCAGTTTGTTCGGGAACTATGGCTACACCTTC. It translates to CASSLFGNYGYTF.

This chain connects TRBV5-6 to TRBJ2-5, with 11 bases that match TRBD1. With 4 bases clipped from V and 3 bases from J, the junction kept 5 bases outside the gene matches. Germline CDR1 is SGHDT and CDR2 is YYEEEE. The length of the CDR3 is 15 residues. This chain's CDR3 is CASSRTGQGEETQYF. CDR3 sequence (DNA): TGTGCCAGCAGCAGGACGGGACAGGGGGAAGAGACCCAGTACTTC.

A few counts support this clonotype. CDR3 sequence: CASRGGLAGKNNEQFF. CDR3 sequence (DNA): TGTGCCAGCAGGGGGGGACTAGCGGGAAAAAACAATGAGCAGTTCTTC. The chain couples TRBV12-3 or TRBV12-4 to TRBJ2-1, with 13 nucleotides matching TRBD2. The trim removed 6 bases at V and 5 bases at J, leaving 7 bases unmatched. This CDR3 comprises 16 residues.

This sequence joins TRBV6-1 and TRBJ2-7, with TRBD2 identical over 7 bases. The CDR3 is 14 residues long. The ends lost 6 bases at V and 6 bases at J; junction bases unmatched: 11. The germline CDR1 and CDR2 sequences are MNHNS and SASEGT. CDR3 amino acids: CASSLAGRQSEQYF. CDR3 bases: TGTGCCAGCAGCTTGGCCGGGAGGCAGTCCGAGCAGTACTTC.

This clonotype has only a few counts. CDR3 DNA sequence: TGTGCCAGCAGCTTCACTTTCATGAACACTGAAGCTTTCTTT. Protein sequence: CASSFTFMNTEAFF. The chain has TRBV7-9 and TRBJ1-1; unclear D gene. The germline CDR1 and CDR2 sequences are SEHNR and FQNEAQ (reference sequence). V was clipped by 3 bases and J by 0 bases, with 8 bases between them. The CDR3 is made up of 14 amino acids.

In its sample, this clonotype was seen a few times. V usage is TRBV6-1 and J usage is TRBJ1-1, with 7 bases that match TRBD1. Germline assignment: CDR1 MNHNS and CDR2 SASEGT. The CDR3 covers 17 residues. J gave up 0 bases and V 6 bases, and 13 bases lay outside the gene matches. The CDR3 spells CASSTDRDRPMNTEAFF. The CDR3 bases are TGTGCCAGCAGCACCGATCGGGACAGACCCATGAACACTGAAGCTTTCTTT.